This T cell receptor beta chain was captured in a study of shared clonotypes between healthy human individuals. Study outcomes and limitations: Against clonotypes common to all four donors, non-shared ones had lower generation probabilities. Among the subsets, naive ones generally showed larger estimated richness than memory ones.

The run depth of the assay was deep. TCRdb's table, derived via immunoSEQ multiplex PCR, lists solely in-frame clones and lacks some. This table holds about 2 million clones, roughly 94% found once. From CD4+ cells came CD45RA+ naive and CD45RA-negative memory subsets. In the case of this clone: Its target is unknown.

The CDR3 is made up of 14 amino acids. The germline V gene encodes CDR1 LNHDA and CDR2 SQIVND (reference sequence). The ends were cut back, 4 bases at V and 6 bases at J, with 12 bases in the middle. The chain links TRBV19 to TRBJ1-4, with D hard to call. The sequencing input was naive CD4+ T cells sorted from blood. Stated subset: CD45RA+ positively selected. The receptor was isolated from a young man in good health. The chain's CDR3 is CASSRTRGYEKLFF. DNA for the CDR3: TGTGCCAGTAGTAGGACTCGAGGTTATGAAAAACTGTTTTTT. The entire variable domain, with the rest obtained from reference TRBV19 and TRBJ1-4, is as follows: DGGITQSPKYLFRKEGQNVTLSCEQNLNHDAMYWYRQDPGQGLRLIYYSQIVNDFQKGDIAEGYSVSREKKESFPLTVTSAQKNPTAFYLCASSRTRGYEKLFFGSGTQLSVL.